The sequence of this T cell receptor beta chain was determined in a study of early T cells in non-severe SARS-CoV-2 infection. Study at large: Sequencing of bulk RNA from unsorted whole blood was done, without chain pairing. Study conclusions and caveats: Clonotype matching in VDJdb favored anti-spike CD8 responses and did not capture private and CD4 specificities.

On this clonotype: The antigen remains undetermined.

The V gene's germline CDR1 is SNHLY and CDR2 FYNNEI. The V gene lost 0 bases and the J gene lost 8 bases, with 10 bases spanning the gap. The CDR3 runs to 13 residues. Individual cDNA molecules carried attached unique molecular identifiers. TCRdb passed the 5' RACE reads through MiXCR, listing each CDR3 protein once. The table lists approximately 76,000 distinct CDR3 sequences, 11% to 15% of them singletons, with around 3% in the top ten. The chain combines TRBV2 with TRBJ1-2; unclear D gene. The specimen sequenced was whole blood. This clonotype was sampled from an adult who was a healthcare worker with PCR-confirmed SARS-CoV-2 infection or an uninfected control (not recorded which). CDR3 coding DNA: TGTGCCAGCAGTGAAGCGAGCTATTGGGGCTACACCTTC. This gives the protein CASSEASYWGYTF.